This entry concerns a single TCR beta chain. The V gene lost 6 bases and the J gene lost 2 bases, with 10 bases spanning the gap. CDR3 length: 13 amino acids. The sample originates from a study of blood T cell repertoires in COVID-19. Some clones are missing from TCRdb's copy, which holds only in-frame ones; the method was immunoSEQ multiplex PCR. The table records approximately 54,000 clones, more than 85% of them present only once. The chain carries TRBV12-3 or TRBV12-4 and TRBJ1-1; no reliable D call. Material for sequencing was peripheral blood. The receptor was derived from a man aged 45 to 65 with acute or convalescent COVID-19. CDR3 residues: CASRRGSNTEAFF. The CDR3 coding sequence is TGTGCCAGCAGGAGAGGGTCCAACACTGAAGCTTTCTTT.